A selection of T cell receptor beta chains follows, all from one sample in a study of shared clonotypes between healthy human individuals. The protocol was immunoSEQ multiplex PCR, while the TCRdb copy is restricted to in-frame clones and leaves out a portion. This table holds 2.3 million or so clones, approximately 95% found once. The material sequenced was naive CD4+ T cells from PBMCs. These receptor sequences come from a man in his late teens or twenties in good health. Some clones in this sample may be carry-over from other donors' samples. The CDR3 runs from the conserved cysteine through the conserved F or W. Each record gives: D gene, clone size, V gene, J gene, CDR3 DNA, CDR3 protein. The D gene is left open where the match is weak. Expanded clones are given a class, and other clones once, few, many or no size at all.

d_gene: -
abundance: -
v_gene: TRBV7-2
j_gene: TRBJ2-3
CDR3nt: TGTGCCAGCAGCTTAGTCCTGACCACAGATACGCAGTATTTT
CDR3aa: CASSLVLTTDTQYF

d_gene: -
abundance: -
v_gene: TRBV28
j_gene: TRBJ2-1
CDR3nt: TGTGCCAGCACTGTTGGGTATGAGCAGTTCTTC
CDR3aa: CASTVGYEQFF

d_gene: -
abundance: -
v_gene: TRBV5-1
j_gene: TRBJ2-2
CDR3nt: TGCGCCAGCAGCTTCGCCGGGAACACCGGGGAGCTGTTTTTT
CDR3aa: CASSFAGNTGELFF

d_gene: -
abundance: -
v_gene: TRBV7-2
j_gene: TRBJ1-4
CDR3nt: TGTGCCAGCAGCTTAGGGGGGCATGGTGAAAAACTGTTTTTT
CDR3aa: CASSLGGHGEKLFF

d_gene: TRBD1
abundance: -
v_gene: TRBV19
j_gene: TRBJ1-5
CDR3nt: TGTGCCGTCAGGGGGGGCGCAAGCAATCAGCCCCAGCATTTT
CDR3aa: CAVRGGASNQPQHF

d_gene: -
abundance: -
v_gene: TRBV5-1
j_gene: TRBJ2-7
CDR3nt: TGCGCCAGCAGCTTGGGATGGGAGGGGGCCTACGAGCAGTACTTC
CDR3aa: CASSLGWEGAYEQYF

d_gene: TRBD2
abundance: -
v_gene: TRBV13
j_gene: TRBJ2-1
CDR3nt: TGTGCCAGCAGCCCCAAAGCGGGAGGGTCCTACAATGAGCAGTTCTTC
CDR3aa: CASSPKAGGSYNEQFF

d_gene: -
abundance: -
v_gene: TRBV27
j_gene: TRBJ2-3
CDR3nt: TGTGCCACCCGGCAGCAGGGACGGCGGGACACAGATACGCAGTATTTT
CDR3aa: CATRQQGRRDTDTQYF

d_gene: -
abundance: -
v_gene: TRBV19
j_gene: TRBJ1-5
CDR3nt: TGTGCCAGTAGATCCAACAAGGGTTTAGGGAGCAATCAGCCCCAGCATTTT
CDR3aa: CASRSNKGLGSNQPQHF

d_gene: -
abundance: once
v_gene: TRBV30
j_gene: TRBJ2-3
CDR3nt: TGTGCCTGGAGTGTAAGAGCGGCCCCCACGGGTACGCAGTATTTT
CDR3aa: CAWSVRAAPTGTQYF

d_gene: -
abundance: -
v_gene: TRBV7-6
j_gene: TRBJ1-4
CDR3nt: TGTGCCAGCAGCCTGACCGAAGCTAATGAAAAACTGTTTTTT
CDR3aa: CASSLTEANEKLFF

d_gene: TRBD2
abundance: -
v_gene: TRBV7-2
j_gene: TRBJ2-1
CDR3nt: TGTGCCAGCAGCTCCACTACTAGCGGGAGGTGGAATGAGCAGTTCTTC
CDR3aa: CASSSTTSGRWNEQFF

d_gene: -
abundance: -
v_gene: TRBV19
j_gene: TRBJ1-1
CDR3nt: TGTGCCAGTAGTAAAGTCCCAGACGGGTGGAACACTGAAGCTTTCTTT
CDR3aa: CASSKVPDGWNTEAFF

d_gene: -
abundance: once
v_gene: TRBV11-3
j_gene: TRBJ2-1
CDR3nt: TGTGCCAGCAGCTTACAGGGTTCCTACAATGAGCAGTTCTTC
CDR3aa: CASSLQGSYNEQFF

d_gene: -
abundance: -
v_gene: TRBV5-4
j_gene: TRBJ2-3
CDR3nt: TGTGCCAGCAGCTCTCCCAGGACTGATCCTGCAGAGAAAGATACGCAGTATTTT
CDR3aa: CASSSPRTDPAEKDTQYF

d_gene: -
abundance: -
v_gene: TRBV28
j_gene: TRBJ1-1
CDR3nt: TGTGCCAGCAGTTTAGGCCAGTACACTGAAGCTTTCTTT
CDR3aa: CASSLGQYTEAFF

d_gene: -
abundance: -
v_gene: TRBV28
j_gene: TRBJ1-5
CDR3nt: TGTGCCAGCAGTTCACCTGCTTTTAATCAGCCCCAGCATTTT
CDR3aa: CASSSPAFNQPQHF

d_gene: TRBD2
abundance: few
v_gene: TRBV29-1
j_gene: TRBJ2-1
CDR3nt: TGCAGCTCGTGGGAGGGACCCAAAAACAATGAGCAGTTCTTC
CDR3aa: CSSWEGPKNNEQFF

d_gene: TRBD1
abundance: few
v_gene: TRBV4-1
j_gene: TRBJ1-1
CDR3nt: TGCGCCAGCAGCCCCGTCGGGACAGAGAACACTGAAGCTTTCTTT
CDR3aa: CASSPVGTENTEAFF

d_gene: TRBD1
abundance: once
v_gene: TRBV6-1
j_gene: TRBJ1-5
CDR3nt: TGTGCCAGCAGGAGGACAGGGCGCAGCAATCAGCCCCAGCATTTT
CDR3aa: CASRRTGRSNQPQHF

d_gene: -
abundance: -
v_gene: TRBV6-4
j_gene: TRBJ2-1
CDR3nt: TGTGCCAGCAGCCCCGAGGCTAGCCGCCCAGTGTCCTACAATGAGCAGTTCTTC
CDR3aa: CASSPEASRPVSYNEQFF

d_gene: -
abundance: -
v_gene: TRBV4-3
j_gene: TRBJ2-7
CDR3nt: TGCGCCAGCAGCCGCCGACGGACGAGCTCCTACGAGCAGTACTTC
CDR3aa: CASSRRRTSSYEQYF

d_gene: -
abundance: once
v_gene: TRBV5-1
j_gene: TRBJ2-6
CDR3nt: TGCGCCAGCAGCTTGGTCAGGGCGTCTGGGGCCAACGTCCTGACTTTC
CDR3aa: CASSLVRASGANVLTF

d_gene: TRBD2
abundance: -
v_gene: TRBV2
j_gene: TRBJ2-5
CDR3nt: TGTGCCAGCGCAAACGGACTAGCGGAGCAAGAGACCCAGTACTTC
CDR3aa: CASANGLAEQETQYF

d_gene: -
abundance: -
v_gene: TRBV29-1
j_gene: TRBJ2-3
CDR3nt: TGCAGCGCTGGACCCTCAGATACGCAGTATTTT
CDR3aa: CSAGPSDTQYF

d_gene: TRBD1
abundance: -
v_gene: TRBV5-5
j_gene: TRBJ1-1
CDR3nt: TGTGCCAGCAGCTATCGAGGGGGCTCGTGGACTGAAGCTTTCTTT
CDR3aa: CASSYRGGSWTEAFF

d_gene: TRBD1
abundance: -
v_gene: TRBV10-3
j_gene: TRBJ1-4
CDR3nt: TGTGCCATAGGCAACAGGGGGCTTGTAGGGGAAAAACTGTTTTTT
CDR3aa: CAIGNRGLVGEKLFF

d_gene: -
abundance: -
v_gene: TRBV4-3
j_gene: TRBJ1-5
CDR3nt: TGCGCCAGCAGCCAAGATAGTAACGGGGTTCAGCCCCAGCATTTT
CDR3aa: CASSQDSNGVQPQHF

d_gene: -
abundance: -
v_gene: TRBV6-1
j_gene: TRBJ2-7
CDR3nt: TGTGCCAGCAGTGAAGCGTGGCGGAGGGGGGCCTACGAGCAGTACTTC
CDR3aa: CASSEAWRRGAYEQYF

d_gene: -
abundance: -
v_gene: TRBV6-1
j_gene: TRBJ1-4
CDR3nt: TGTGCCAGCAGTGAAGCCGGGGTGGGTGAAAAACTGTTTTTT
CDR3aa: CASSEAGVGEKLFF

d_gene: TRBD1
abundance: -
v_gene: TRBV14
j_gene: TRBJ1-2
CDR3nt: TGTGCCAGCAGATCGACCCGGGACAGCAACTATGGCTACACCTTC
CDR3aa: CASRSTRDSNYGYTF

d_gene: -
abundance: -
v_gene: TRBV11-2
j_gene: TRBJ2-7
CDR3nt: TGTGCCAGCAGCCGCCGCTGGGGCTACGAGCAGTACTTC
CDR3aa: CASSRRWGYEQYF

d_gene: TRBD2
abundance: -
v_gene: TRBV5-1
j_gene: TRBJ2-1
CDR3nt: TGCGCCAGCAGCGCAACCGGGACTAGCGGGACCCGCAATGAGCAGTTCTTC
CDR3aa: CASSATGTSGTRNEQFF